The rows below give T cell receptor beta chains drawn from one sample of a study of vaccination and CD4 T cells after COVID-19. TCRdb reanalysed the PCR reads using MiXCR and keeps one entry per CDR3 protein. The sample consists of 13,000 or so distinct CDR3 sequences, under 80% of them appearing once. The antigens of these receptors remain unknown. Sequenced: CD4+ T cells from blood, cultured in vitro. These receptors came from a human donor who had recovered from COVID-19. Each CDR3 is given with its conserved first and last residue. Each record gives: CDR3 DNA, CDR3 protein, V gene, D gene, CDR3 length, clone size, J gene. The D gene is left open where the match is weak. Clone size is stated in some rows and not others, as once, few, many or a class when expanded.

TGTGCCAGCGGACGGGGGCTAGCGGGGCAAGAGACCCAGTACTTC | CASGRGLAGQETQYF | TRBV6-2/TRBV6-3 | TRBD2 | 15 | . | TRBJ2-5
TGTGCCAGCAGCTTACATGGTACTAGCGGAACGATCTACGAGCAGTACTTC | CASSLHGTSGTIYEQYF | TRBV7-2 | TRBD2 | 17 | . | TRBJ2-7
TGTGCCAGCTCACCAACAGAAAACTATGGCTACACCTTC | CASSPTENYGYTF | TRBV18 | . | 13 | . | TRBJ1-2
TGCGCCAGCAGCCCCCCGGAGGTAGGGGTGACTGAAGCTTTCTTT | CASSPPEVGVTEAFF | TRBV5-1 | . | 15 | . | TRBJ1-1
TGTGCCAGCAGTCTTAACCGGGGGAACACCGGGGAGCTGTTTTTT | CASSLNRGNTGELFF | TRBV27 | . | 15 | few | TRBJ2-2
TGTGCCAGCAGTATAACAGTGAACACTGAAGCTTTCTTT | CASSITVNTEAFF | TRBV27 | . | 13 | . | TRBJ1-1
TGTGCCACCAGCAGAGTTGGGCTGACAGATACGCAGTATTTT | CATSRVGLTDTQYF | TRBV15 | . | 14 | . | TRBJ2-3
TGTGCCAGCAGCTTAGCCGTTTACGACAGCTTCACCGGGGAGCTGTTTTTT | CASSLAVYDSFTGELFF | TRBV7-2 | . | 17 | few | TRBJ2-2
TGTGCCAGCGGGGACGGGAGAGCAAAGTACGAGCAGTACTTC | CASGDGRAKYEQYF | TRBV2 | . | 14 | . | TRBJ2-7
TGTGCCAGCAGCCGACCCGGACAGGGGGGCGAGACCCAGTACTTC | CASSRPGQGGETQYF | TRBV7-9 | TRBD1 | 15 | . | TRBJ2-5
TGTGCCAGCAGCGTAGACGGGCGAGTGGCTTTCTTT | CASSVDGRVAFF | TRBV9 | . | 12 | . | TRBJ1-1
TGTGCCAGCAGCTTAACCACCAGGGGGCCTGAAGCTTTCTTT | CASSLTTRGPEAFF | TRBV7-8 | TRBD1 | 14 | . | TRBJ1-1
TGCAGTGCTACGCCAGGGACGGTGAACACTGAAGCTTTCTTT | CSATPGTVNTEAFF | TRBV20-1 | . | 14 | . | TRBJ1-1
TGCAGTGCTAGGGTGGGACAGGGGGTCAGCTACAATGAGCAGTTCTTC | CSARVGQGVSYNEQFF | TRBV20-1 | TRBD1 | 16 | . | TRBJ2-1
TGTGCCAGCACCAGAAGCGGGGATTGGTATGGCTACACCTTC | CASTRSGDWYGYTF | TRBV6-1 | . | 14 | few | TRBJ1-2
TGTGCCAGCAGTTTAGCACAGGGGACACCCCTCCACTTT | CASSLAQGTPLHF | TRBV12-3/TRBV12-4 | TRBD1 | 13 | . | TRBJ1-6
TGTGCCAGCAGCTTGGGACAGGGCGATGGCTACACCTTC | CASSLGQGDGYTF | TRBV7-3 | TRBD1 | 13 | few | TRBJ1-2
TGTGCCAGCAGTCGGGCGCAACCCGGGGGTAATTCACCCCTCCACTTT | CASSRAQPGGNSPLHF | TRBV6-2/TRBV6-3 | . | 16 | few | TRBJ1-6